Listed below are T cell receptor beta chains from one sample, sequenced in a study of cytomegalovirus exposure and HLA in healthy donors. Profiled with immunoSEQ multiplex PCR; TCRdb holds only in-frame clones, not every one. The sample lists more than 90,000 clones; roughly 80% were seen once. The sequenced sample was PBMCs. The receptors were sampled from a woman aged 60 to 75 in good health and CMV-seronegative. CDR3s include the opening cysteine and the closing phenylalanine or tryptophan. The D gene is left open where the match is weak. For some rows the clone size is stated as once, few or many, or as a class when expanded; others skip it.

CDR3 protein	CDR3 DNA	D gene	clone size	V gene	J gene
CASATGQDSDGYTF	TGTGCCAGCGCCACGGGTCAGGACAGTGATGGCTACACCTTC	.	.	TRBV6-6	TRBJ1-2
CASSPGTGQETQYF	TGTGCCAGCTCACCAGGTACAGGCCAAGAGACCCAGTACTTC	.	.	TRBV18	TRBJ2-5
CAWREGIDTEAFF	TGTGCCTGGAGGGAGGGGATAGACACTGAAGCTTTCTTT	.	.	TRBV30	TRBJ1-1
CASSFGGRTDTQYF	TGCGCCAGCAGCTTCGGCGGGAGGACAGATACGCAGTATTTT	TRBD2	.	TRBV5-1	TRBJ2-3
CASSSITGDPTNQPQHF	TGCGCCAGCAGCTCCATTACAGGGGATCCCACGAATCAGCCCCAGCATTTT	TRBD1	.	TRBV4-1	TRBJ1-5
CASSLERAGGGAYEQYF	TGTGCCAGCAGCTTAGAGAGGGCGGGAGGGGGCGCCTACGAGCAGTACTTC	TRBD2	.	TRBV7-2	TRBJ2-7
CASSEHGLIQETQYF	TGCGCCAGCAGCGAACACGGACTGATCCAAGAGACCCAGTACTTC	.	.	TRBV5-1	TRBJ2-5
CASSTSGDYNEQFF	TGTGCCAGCTCAACCTCCGGGGACTACAATGAGCAGTTCTTC	.	once	TRBV18	TRBJ2-1
CAWSVTGRSSGANVLTF	TGTGCCTGGAGTGTAACCGGTCGAAGCTCTGGGGCCAACGTCCTGACTTTC	.	.	TRBV30	TRBJ2-6
CASSRQYSGANVLTF	TGTGCCAGCAGTCGACAGTACTCTGGGGCCAACGTCCTGACTTTC	.	.	TRBV28	TRBJ2-6
CSANERNEQFF	TGCAGTGCTAACGAGAGAAATGAGCAGTTCTTC	.	.	TRBV20-1	TRBJ2-1
CASSSGGSGELFF	TGTGCCAGCAGCTCAGGGGGGTCCGGGGAGCTGTTTTTT	.	.	TRBV9	TRBJ2-2
CASSSRTSGSGEQFF	TGTGCCAGCAGCTCTCGGACTAGCGGGTCAGGCGAGCAGTTCTTC	TRBD2	.	TRBV9	TRBJ2-1
CASSGTSLMPHNEQFF	TGCGCCAGCAGCGGGACTAGTCTGATGCCCCACAATGAGCAGTTCTTC	TRBD2	.	TRBV5-1	TRBJ2-1
CASSLRASGAYEQYF	TGTGCCAGCAGCCTCAGGGCTAGCGGGGCCTACGAGCAGTACTTC	TRBD2	.	TRBV7-2	TRBJ2-7
CASSYTLQANYGYTF	TGTGCCAGCAGTTACACGCTTCAGGCGAACTATGGCTACACCTTC	.	.	TRBV6-5	TRBJ1-2
CASSDLGGERKNIQYF	TGTGCCAGCAGTGACCTTGGGGGGGAACGGAAAAACATTCAGTACTTC	TRBD2	.	TRBV25-1	TRBJ2-4
CASSWGQNTEAFF	TGTGCCAGCAGTTGGGGCCAGAACACTGAAGCTTTCTTT	.	.	TRBV6-5	TRBJ1-1